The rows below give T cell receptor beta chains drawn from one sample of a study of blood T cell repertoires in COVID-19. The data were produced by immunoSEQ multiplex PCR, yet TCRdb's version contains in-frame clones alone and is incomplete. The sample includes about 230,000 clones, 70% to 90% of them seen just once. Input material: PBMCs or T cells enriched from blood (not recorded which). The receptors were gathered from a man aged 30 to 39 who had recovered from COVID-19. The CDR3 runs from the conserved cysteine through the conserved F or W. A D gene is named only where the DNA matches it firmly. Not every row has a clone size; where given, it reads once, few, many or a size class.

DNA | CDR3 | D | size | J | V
TGCGCCAGCAGCCCCCAACCCCTGACAGTCTCTGGCTACACCTTC | CASSPQPLTVSGYTF | . | once | TRBJ1-2 | TRBV4-1
TGTGCCAGCAGCTTAGCCGGGGTGAACACTGAAGCTTTCTTT | CASSLAGVNTEAFF | . | . | TRBJ1-1 | TRBV7-9
TGTGCCAGCAGGCGGTCCACCGGGGAGCTGTTTTTT | CASRRSTGELFF | . | . | TRBJ2-2 | TRBV28
TGTGCCAGCAGTTCTCGGACAGGCCCCTCAAACTATGGCTACACCTTC | CASSSRTGPSNYGYTF | TRBD1 | . | TRBJ1-2 | TRBV27
TGTGCCAGCTGTCGGACCCAGGGGGAGCAGTACTTC | CASCRTQGEQYF | . | . | TRBJ2-7 | TRBV6-6
TGTGCCAGCAGTTACGGTGGGAGCGGCCGGCCTGATGAGCAGTTCTTC | CASSYGGSGRPDEQFF | . | . | TRBJ2-1 | TRBV6-5
TGTGCCAGCAGCGAAACAGGGGGTCTTGACATTCAGTACTTC | CASSETGGLDIQYF | TRBD1 | . | TRBJ2-4 | TRBV9
TGTGCCAGCAGCTTGGTACAAACTAATGAAAAACTGTTTTTT | CASSLVQTNEKLFF | . | . | TRBJ1-4 | TRBV7-9
TGTGCCACCAGTGAAGGATCGGGAAATGAGCAGTTCTTC | CATSEGSGNEQFF | . | . | TRBJ2-1 | TRBV24-1
TGTGCCAGCAGCACCCCTAGCGGGATAAAGACCCAGTACTTC | CASSTPSGIKTQYF | TRBD2 | . | TRBJ2-5 | TRBV28
TGTGCCAGCAGCTTGACAGGAATAAGGGACGAGCAGTACTTC | CASSLTGIRDEQYF | . | few | TRBJ2-7 | TRBV11-3
TGTGCCAGCAGGAGAGACAGGGGCAATGAGCAGTTCTTC | CASRRDRGNEQFF | TRBD1 | . | TRBJ2-1 | TRBV12-3/TRBV12-4
TGTGCCAGCAGTTACGCAGGGCATTACAGGGAGAGGGGTCAGCCCCAGCATTTT | CASSYAGHYRERGQPQHF | . | . | TRBJ1-5 | TRBV6-7
TGTGCCAGCAGCGTATATGGCGGACTTGCAACTAATGAAAAACTGTTTTTT | CASSVYGGLATNEKLFF | . | . | TRBJ1-4 | TRBV9
TGTGCCAGCAGTGAAACTAGCGGACGCACAGATACGCAGTATTTT | CASSETSGRTDTQYF | TRBD2 | . | TRBJ2-3 | TRBV2
TGTGCCAGCAGTTTAGCGTATAGCAATCAGCCCCAGCATTTT | CASSLAYSNQPQHF | . | . | TRBJ1-5 | TRBV28
TGTGCCAGCAGTTTATCGGCTAGCTCCACGAGCTCCTACAATGAGCAGTTCTTC | CASSLSASSTSSYNEQFF | . | . | TRBJ2-1 | TRBV28
TGTGCCAGCAGCCAAGCCCAGGTCTATGGCTACACCTTC | CASSQAQVYGYTF | . | . | TRBJ1-2 | TRBV3-1/TRBV3-2
TGTGCCAGCAGTTTATTGGTTCGGAGCTCCTACAATGAGCAGTTCTTC | CASSLLVRSSYNEQFF | . | . | TRBJ2-1 | TRBV28
TGTGCCAGCAGCGGACAGGGGCGTACTGAAGCTTTCTTT | CASSGQGRTEAFF | TRBD1 | . | TRBJ1-1 | TRBV6-2/TRBV6-3
TGTGCCAGCAGTCCTAGCGGGAGAGAGACCCAGTACTTC | CASSPSGRETQYF | TRBD2 | . | TRBJ2-5 | TRBV12-3/TRBV12-4
TGTGCCAGCAGCTTAAACCCGGGGTCGAACACTGAAGCTTTCTTT | CASSLNPGSNTEAFF | . | . | TRBJ1-1 | TRBV7-3
TGCGCCAGCAAGCAACAGGGGCCCACTGAAGCTTTCTTT | CASKQQGPTEAFF | TRBD1 | . | TRBJ1-1 | TRBV10-2
TGTGCCAGCAGCCCCATGGGAGTTACCCTTCGCGCCTCTGGAAACACCATATATTTT | CASSPMGVTLRASGNTIYF | . | . | TRBJ1-3 | TRBV14
TGTGCCAGCACCCAAAGGGGTCTCGAGGGCTACACCTTC | CASTQRGLEGYTF | . | . | TRBJ1-2 | TRBV25-1
TGCGCCAGCAGCCAAGAAACAGGGGCAGGCAATCAGCCCCAGCATTTT | CASSQETGAGNQPQHF | TRBD1 | . | TRBJ1-5 | TRBV4-3
TGCAGTGCTAGACGTAATGAAAAACTGTTTTTT | CSARRNEKLFF | . | . | TRBJ1-4 | TRBV20-1
TGTGCCACCAGCAGAGATTTTGGGCGGGGGAGTAAAGAGCAGTACTTC | CATSRDFGRGSKEQYF | TRBD2 | . | TRBJ2-7 | TRBV15
TGTGCCAGCAGTTTATCTGGGGGGAGCGGCTACACCTTC | CASSLSGGSGYTF | . | . | TRBJ1-2 | TRBV27